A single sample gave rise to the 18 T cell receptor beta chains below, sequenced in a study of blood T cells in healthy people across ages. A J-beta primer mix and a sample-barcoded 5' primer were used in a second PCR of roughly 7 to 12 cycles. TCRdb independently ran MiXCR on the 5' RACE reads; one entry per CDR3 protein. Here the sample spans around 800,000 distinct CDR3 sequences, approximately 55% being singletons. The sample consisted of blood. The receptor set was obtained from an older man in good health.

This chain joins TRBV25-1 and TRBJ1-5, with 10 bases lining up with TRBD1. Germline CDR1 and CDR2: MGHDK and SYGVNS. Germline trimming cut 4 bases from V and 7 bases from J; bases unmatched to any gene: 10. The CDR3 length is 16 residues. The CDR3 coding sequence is TGTGCCAGCAGTGGGCCGGGACAGGGGTTTAGCCAGCCCCAGCATTTT. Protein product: CASSGPGQGFSQPQHF.

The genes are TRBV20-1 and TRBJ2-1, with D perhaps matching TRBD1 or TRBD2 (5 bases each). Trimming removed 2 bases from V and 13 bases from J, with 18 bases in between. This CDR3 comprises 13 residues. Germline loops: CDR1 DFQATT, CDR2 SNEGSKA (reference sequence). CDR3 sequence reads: CSARREALGTQFF. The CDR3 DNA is TGCAGTGCTAGAAGAGAGGCTCTGGGGACCCAGTTCTTC.

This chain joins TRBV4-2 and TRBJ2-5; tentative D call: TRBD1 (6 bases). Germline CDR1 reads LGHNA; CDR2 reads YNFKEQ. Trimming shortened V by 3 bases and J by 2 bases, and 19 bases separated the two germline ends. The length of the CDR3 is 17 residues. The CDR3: CASSQAVVQGPQETQYF. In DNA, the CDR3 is TGTGCCAGCAGCCAGGCGGTAGTACAGGGACCACAAGAGACCCAGTACTTC.

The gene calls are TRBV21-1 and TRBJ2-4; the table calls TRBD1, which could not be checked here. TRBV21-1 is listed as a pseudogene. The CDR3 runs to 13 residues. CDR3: CASSRRAMGIQYF. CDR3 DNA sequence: TGTGCCAGCAGCCGCCGGGCCATGGGCATTCAGTACTTC.

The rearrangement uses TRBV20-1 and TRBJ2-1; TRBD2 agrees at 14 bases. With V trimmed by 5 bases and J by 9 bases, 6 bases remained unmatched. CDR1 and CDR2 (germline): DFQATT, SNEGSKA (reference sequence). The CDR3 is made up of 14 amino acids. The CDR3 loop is CSARTSGRLTEQFF. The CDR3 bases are TGCAGTGCTCGGACTAGCGGGAGGCTTACTGAGCAGTTCTTC.

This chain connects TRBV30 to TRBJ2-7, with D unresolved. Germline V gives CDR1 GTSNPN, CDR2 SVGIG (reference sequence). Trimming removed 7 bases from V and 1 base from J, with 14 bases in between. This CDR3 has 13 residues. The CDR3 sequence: CASKQGQSYEQYF. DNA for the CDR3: TGTGCCTCGAAGCAAGGGCAATCCTACGAGCAGTACTTC. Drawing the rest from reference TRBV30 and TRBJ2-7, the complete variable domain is SQTIHQWPATLVQPVGSPLSLECTVEGTSNPNLYWYRQAAGRGLQLLFYSVGIGQISSEVPQNLSASRPQDRQFILSSKKLLLSDSGFYLCASKQGQSYEQYFGPGTRLTVT.

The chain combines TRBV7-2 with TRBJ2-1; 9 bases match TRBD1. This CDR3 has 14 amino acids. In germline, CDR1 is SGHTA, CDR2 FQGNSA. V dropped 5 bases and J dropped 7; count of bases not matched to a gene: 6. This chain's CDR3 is CASSIRDRANEQFF. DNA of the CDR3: TGTGCCAGCAGCATCCGGGACAGGGCTAATGAGCAGTTCTTC.

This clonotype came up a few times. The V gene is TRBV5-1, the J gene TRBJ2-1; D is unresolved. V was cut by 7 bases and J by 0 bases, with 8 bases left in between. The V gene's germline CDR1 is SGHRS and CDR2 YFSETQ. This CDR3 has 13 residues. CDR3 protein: CASADSSYNEQFF. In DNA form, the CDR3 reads TGCGCCAGCGCGGATAGCTCCTACAATGAGCAGTTCTTC.

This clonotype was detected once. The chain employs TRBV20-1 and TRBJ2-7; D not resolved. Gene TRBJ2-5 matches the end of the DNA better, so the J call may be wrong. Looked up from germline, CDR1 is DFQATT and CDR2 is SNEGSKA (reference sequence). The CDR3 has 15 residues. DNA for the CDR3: TGCAGTGCCGGCTCACCCCCTGTTGGTAAAGAGACCCAGTACTTC. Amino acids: CSAGSPPVGKETQYF.

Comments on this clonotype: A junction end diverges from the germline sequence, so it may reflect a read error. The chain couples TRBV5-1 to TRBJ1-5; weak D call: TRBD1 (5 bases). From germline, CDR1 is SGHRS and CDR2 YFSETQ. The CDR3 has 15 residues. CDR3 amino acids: CASSLAGSRNQPLHF. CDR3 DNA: TGCGCCAGCAGCTTGGCAGGGTCCCGCAATCAGCCCCTGCATTTT.

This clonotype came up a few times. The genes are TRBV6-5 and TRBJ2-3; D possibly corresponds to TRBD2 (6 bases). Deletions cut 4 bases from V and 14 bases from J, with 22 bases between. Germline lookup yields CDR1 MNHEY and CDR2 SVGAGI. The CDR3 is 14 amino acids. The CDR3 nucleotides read TGTGCCAGCAGTTCTCTCTCCGGGAGCCGATACGCGTATTTT. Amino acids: CASSSLSGSRYAYF.

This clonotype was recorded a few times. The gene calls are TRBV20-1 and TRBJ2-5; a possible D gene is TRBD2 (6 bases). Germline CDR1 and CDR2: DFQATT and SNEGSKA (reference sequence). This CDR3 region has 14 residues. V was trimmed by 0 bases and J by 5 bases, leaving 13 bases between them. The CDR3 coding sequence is TGCAGTGCTAGAGACACAGCGGGTTCTGAGACCCAGTACTTC. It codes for CSARDTAGSETQYF.

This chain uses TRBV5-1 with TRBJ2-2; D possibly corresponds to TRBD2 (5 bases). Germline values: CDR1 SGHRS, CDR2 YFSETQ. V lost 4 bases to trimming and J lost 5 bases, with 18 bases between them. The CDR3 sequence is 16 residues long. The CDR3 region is CASSPGLDLFTGELFF. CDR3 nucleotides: TGCGCCAGCAGCCCGGGATTAGACCTTTTTACCGGGGAGCTGTTTTTT.

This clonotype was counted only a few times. CDR3 sequence: CASSQAGIDRYAYF. CDR3 DNA sequence: TGCGCCAGCAGCCAAGCCGGGATAGACAGATACGCGTATTTT. The chain has TRBV4-1 and TRBJ2-3, with D perhaps assigned TRBD1 or TRBD2 (5 bases each). The CDR3 extends over 14 amino acids. Trimming pared 1 base from V and 14 bases from J, leaving 19 bases between. Germline V gives CDR1 MGHRA, CDR2 YSYEKL.

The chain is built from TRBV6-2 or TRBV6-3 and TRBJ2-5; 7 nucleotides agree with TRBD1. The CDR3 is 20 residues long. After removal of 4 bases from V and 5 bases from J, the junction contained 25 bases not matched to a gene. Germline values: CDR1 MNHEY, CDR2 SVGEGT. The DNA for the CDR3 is TGTGCCAGCAGTTCGGTAGACAGGGCAGACGAGAGAACTCCCTACGAGACCCAGTACTTC. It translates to CASSSVDRADERTPYETQYF.

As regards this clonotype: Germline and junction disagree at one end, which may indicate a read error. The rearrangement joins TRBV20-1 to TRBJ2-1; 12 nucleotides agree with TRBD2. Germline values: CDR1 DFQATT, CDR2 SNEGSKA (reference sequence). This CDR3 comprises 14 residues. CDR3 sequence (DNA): TGCAATGCTAGAACTAGCGGGAGGCGTAATGAGCAGTTCTTC. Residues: CNARTSGRRNEQFF.

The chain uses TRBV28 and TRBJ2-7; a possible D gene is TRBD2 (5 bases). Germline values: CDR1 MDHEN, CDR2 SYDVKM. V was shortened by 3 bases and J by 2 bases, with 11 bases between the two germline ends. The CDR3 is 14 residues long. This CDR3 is CASSLDFVTYEQYF. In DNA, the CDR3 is TGTGCCAGCAGTTTGGACTTCGTAACCTACGAGCAGTACTTC.

CDR3 in DNA: TGTGCCACCAGTGATTTGGGGGGAGGTCGAGAGACCCAGTACTTC. Translated, it gives CATSDLGGGRETQYF. This rearrangement joins TRBV24-1 to TRBJ2-5; tentatively, D is TRBD2 (6 bases). Per the germline V gene, CDR1 is KGHDR and CDR2 is SFDVKD. The CDR3 contains 15 residues. V lost 0 bases to trimming and J lost 4 bases, with 11 bases between them.